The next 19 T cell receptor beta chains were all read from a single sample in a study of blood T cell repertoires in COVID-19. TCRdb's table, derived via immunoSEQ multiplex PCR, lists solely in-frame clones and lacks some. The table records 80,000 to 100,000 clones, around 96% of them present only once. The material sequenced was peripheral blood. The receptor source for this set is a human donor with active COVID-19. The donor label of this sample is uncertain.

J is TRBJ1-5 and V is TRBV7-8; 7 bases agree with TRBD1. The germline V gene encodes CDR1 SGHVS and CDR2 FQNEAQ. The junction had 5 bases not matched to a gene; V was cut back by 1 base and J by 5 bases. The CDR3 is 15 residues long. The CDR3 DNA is TGTGCCAGCAGCTTAGACAGGGGACCCCATCAGCCCCAGCATTTT. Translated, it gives CASSLDRGPHQPQHF. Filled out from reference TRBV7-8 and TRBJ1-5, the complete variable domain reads GAGVSQSPRYKVAKRGQDVALRCDPISGHVSLFWYQQALGQGPEFLTYFQNEAQLDKSGLPSDRFFAERPEGSVSTLKIQRTQQEDSAVYLCASSLDRGPHQPQHFGDGTRLSIL.

CDR3 coding DNA: TGTGCCAGTAGTATAGGCGGGGGGAACTACAATGAGCAGTTCTTC. Residues: CASSIGGGNYNEQFF. The chain uses TRBV19 and TRBJ2-1; 8 bases fit TRBD2. V lost 1 base to trimming and J lost 3 bases; unmatched junction nucleotides: 2. There are 15 residues in the CDR3. Germline V gene data show CDR1 as LNHDA and CDR2 as SQIVND (reference sequence).

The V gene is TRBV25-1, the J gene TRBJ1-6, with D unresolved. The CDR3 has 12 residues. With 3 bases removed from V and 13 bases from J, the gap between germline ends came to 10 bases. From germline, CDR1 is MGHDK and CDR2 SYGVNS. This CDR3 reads CASSDPGLPLHF. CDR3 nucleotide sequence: TGTGCCAGCAGTGACCCAGGCCTTCCCCTCCACTTT.

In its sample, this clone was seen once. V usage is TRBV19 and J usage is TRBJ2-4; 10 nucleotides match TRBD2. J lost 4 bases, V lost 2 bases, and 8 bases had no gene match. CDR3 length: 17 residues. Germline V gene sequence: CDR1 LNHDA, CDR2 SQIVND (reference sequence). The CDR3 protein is CASSILAGDLTKNIQYF. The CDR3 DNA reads TGTGCCAGTAGTATACTAGCGGGAGACCTGACAAAAAACATTCAGTACTTC.

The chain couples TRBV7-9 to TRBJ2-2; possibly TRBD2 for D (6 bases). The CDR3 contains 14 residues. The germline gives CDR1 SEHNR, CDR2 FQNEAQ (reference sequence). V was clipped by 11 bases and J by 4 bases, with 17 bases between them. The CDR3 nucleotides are TGTGCCTCCGGAGGGGAGCAGCTCACCGGGGAGCTGTTTTTT. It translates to CASGGEQLTGELFF.

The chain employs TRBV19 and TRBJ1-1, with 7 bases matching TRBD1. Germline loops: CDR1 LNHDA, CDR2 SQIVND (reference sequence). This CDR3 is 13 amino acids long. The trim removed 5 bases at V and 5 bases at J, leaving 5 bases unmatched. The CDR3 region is CASSEGASTEAFF. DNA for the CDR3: TGTGCCAGTAGTGAGGGGGCGTCGACTGAAGCTTTCTTT.

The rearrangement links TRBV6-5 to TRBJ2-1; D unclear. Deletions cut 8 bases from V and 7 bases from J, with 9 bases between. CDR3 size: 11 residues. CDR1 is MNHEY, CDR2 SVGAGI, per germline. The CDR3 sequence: CASRTRNEQFF. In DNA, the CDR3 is TGTGCCAGCCGAACGAGGAATGAGCAGTTCTTC.

DNA of the CDR3: TGTGCCAGCATTCCGGGACAGGCGGTATACGGGACCCAGTACTTC. Translated, it gives CASIPGQAVYGTQYF. V usage is TRBV7-2 and J usage is TRBJ2-5; 8 bases map to TRBD1. The junction had 14 bases not matched to a gene; V was cut back by 7 bases and J by 7 bases. Germline V gene data show CDR1 as SGHTA and CDR2 as FQGNSA. The CDR3 covers 15 residues.

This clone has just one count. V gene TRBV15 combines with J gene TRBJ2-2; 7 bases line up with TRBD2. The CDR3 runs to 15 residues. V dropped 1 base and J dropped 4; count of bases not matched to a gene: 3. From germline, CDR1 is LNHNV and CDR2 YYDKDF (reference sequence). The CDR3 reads CATSRGGGRTGELFF. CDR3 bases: TGTGCCACCAGCAGAGGGGGGGGACGCACCGGGGAGCTGTTTTTT.

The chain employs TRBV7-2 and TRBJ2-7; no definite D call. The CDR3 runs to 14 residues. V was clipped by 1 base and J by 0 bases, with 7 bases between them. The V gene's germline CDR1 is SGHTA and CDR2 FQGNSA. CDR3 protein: CASSLGYSSYEQYF. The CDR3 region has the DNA TGTGCCAGCAGCTTAGGATACAGCTCCTACGAGCAGTACTTC.

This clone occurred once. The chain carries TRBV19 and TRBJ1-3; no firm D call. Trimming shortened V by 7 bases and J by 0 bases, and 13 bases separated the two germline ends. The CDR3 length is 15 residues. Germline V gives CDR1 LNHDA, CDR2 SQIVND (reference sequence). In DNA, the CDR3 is TGTGCCAGTACGTGGGCACGATCCTCTGGAAACACCATATATTTT. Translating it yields CASTWARSSGNTIYF.

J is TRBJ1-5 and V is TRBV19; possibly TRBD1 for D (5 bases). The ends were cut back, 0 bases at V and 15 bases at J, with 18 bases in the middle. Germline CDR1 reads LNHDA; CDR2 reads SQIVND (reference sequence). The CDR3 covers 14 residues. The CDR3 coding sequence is TGTGCCAGTAGTATAGATCTGGGGCGACTAGATAGGCATTTT. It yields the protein CASSIDLGRLDRHF.

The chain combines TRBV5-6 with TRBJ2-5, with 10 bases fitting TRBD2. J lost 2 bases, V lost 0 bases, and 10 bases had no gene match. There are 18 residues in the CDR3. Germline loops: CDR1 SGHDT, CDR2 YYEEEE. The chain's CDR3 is CASSLDSPSGGPQETQYF. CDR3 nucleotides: TGTGCCAGCAGCTTGGATTCCCCTAGCGGGGGCCCTCAAGAGACCCAGTACTTC.

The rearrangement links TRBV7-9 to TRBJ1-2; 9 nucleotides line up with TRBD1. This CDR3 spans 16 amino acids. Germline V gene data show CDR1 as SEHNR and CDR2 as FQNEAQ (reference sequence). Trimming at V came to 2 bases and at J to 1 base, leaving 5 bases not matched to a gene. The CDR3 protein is CASSLWDREHNYGYTF. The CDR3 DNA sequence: TGTGCCAGCAGCTTATGGGACAGGGAGCATAACTATGGCTACACCTTC.

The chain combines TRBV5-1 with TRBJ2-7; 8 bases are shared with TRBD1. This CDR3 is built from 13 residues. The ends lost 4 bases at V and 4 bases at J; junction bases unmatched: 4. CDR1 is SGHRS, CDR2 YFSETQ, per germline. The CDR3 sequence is CASSPDRGYEQYF. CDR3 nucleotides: TGCGCCAGCAGCCCCGACAGGGGATACGAGCAGTACTTC.

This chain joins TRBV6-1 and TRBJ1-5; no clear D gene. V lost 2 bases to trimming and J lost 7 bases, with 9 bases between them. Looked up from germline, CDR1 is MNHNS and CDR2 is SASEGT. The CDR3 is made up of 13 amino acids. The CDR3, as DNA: TGTGCCAGCAGTGAAAGGGAGCAGCAGCCCCAGCATTTT. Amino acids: CASSEREQQPQHF.

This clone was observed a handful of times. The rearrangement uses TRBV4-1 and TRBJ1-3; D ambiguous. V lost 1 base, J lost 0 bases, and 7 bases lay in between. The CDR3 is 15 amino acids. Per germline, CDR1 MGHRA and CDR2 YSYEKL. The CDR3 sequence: CASSQVRGSGNTIYF. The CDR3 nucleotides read TGCGCCAGCAGCCAAGTCCGGGGCTCTGGAAACACCATATATTTT.

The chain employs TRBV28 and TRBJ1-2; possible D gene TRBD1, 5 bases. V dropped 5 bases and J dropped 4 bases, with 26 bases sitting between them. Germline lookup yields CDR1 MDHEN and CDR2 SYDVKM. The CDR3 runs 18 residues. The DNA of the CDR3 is TGTGCCAGCAGTCGCTTAGGGTTATTACAGCAGGGTTCCTATGGCTACACCTTC. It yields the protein CASSRLGLLQQGSYGYTF.

The CDR3 loop reads CASSIQGETQYF. The CDR3 region has the DNA TGTGCCAGCAGCATCCAGGGGGAGACCCAGTACTTC. The chain uses TRBV7-2 and TRBJ2-5; D perhaps matches TRBD1 (6 bases). Germline V lookup: CDR1 SGHTA, CDR2 FQGNSA. The CDR3 is made up of 12 amino acids. Trimming left V 5 bases short and J 5 bases short, with 9 bases between.